This T cell receptor (beta chain) was observed in a study of tumor-infiltrating lymphocytes in localized non-small cell lung cancer. With V trimmed by 5 bases and J by 3 bases, 10 bases remained unmatched. Germline V gene lookup returns CDR1 SGHTA and CDR2 FQGNSA. The CDR3 is 16 amino acids. Assay: immunoSEQ multiplex PCR; the TCRdb copy retains only in-frame clones and omits some. The profile shows about 9,300 clones, over 70% of them singletons. The sequencing sample was made of uninvolved lung tissue not adjacent to the tumor. The TCR comes from a human donor with non-small cell lung cancer. This sequence joins TRBV7-2 and TRBJ2-1; 7 bases align to TRBD2. CDR3 DNA: TGTGCCAGCAGCCTTACCCCTAGCGGTTTCTACAATGAGCAGTTCTTC. This encodes CASSLTPSGFYNEQFF. The full variable domain, its missing parts supplied by reference TRBV7-2 and TRBJ2-1, is GAGVSQSPSNKVTEKGKDVELRCDPISGHTALYWYRQSLGQGLEFLIYFQGNSAPDKSGLPSDRFSAERTGGSVSTLTIQRTQQEDSAVYLCASSLTPSGFYNEQFFGPGTRLTVL.